This TCR beta chain was identified in a study of T cells in Graves' hyperthyroidism and ophthalmopathy. Looking at the study overall: Sampling of peripheral blood happened at initial diagnosis, prior to any treatment.

The TCR beta CDR3 regions underwent amplification using RNA transcripts as the source. An initial round of RT-PCR targeting the TCR CDR3 relied on the HTBI primer set. TCRdb fed the multiplex PCR reads into MiXCR, producing one record per CDR3 protein. This table has approximately 430,000 distinct CDR3 sequences, approximately 15% appearing once. From germline, CDR1 is MNHNS and CDR2 SASEGT. The CDR3 spans 16 residues. V lost 3 bases and J 5 bases, leaving 16 bases between the germline ends. Patients showing uncontrolled infection, other autoimmune disease, pregnancy or lactation were ineligible. The diagnostic basis comprised clinical symptoms, serum thyroxine and TRAb, thyroid ultrasound and orbital computed tomography. Regarding this clonotype: Its cognate antigen is unknown.

Study-level points and caveats: The model anticipated ophthalmopathy a median around six months pre-onset.

The rearrangement links TRBV6-1 to TRBJ2-2; the D call may be TRBD1 or TRBD2 (5 bases each). Material for sequencing was blood. The TCR sequence derives from a woman aged 18-29 years with Graves' hyperthyroidism. The CDR3 loop reads CASSDGWLGVTGELFF. The CDR3 bases are TGTGCCAGCAGTGATGGGTGGTTGGGGGTGACCGGGGAGCTGTTTTTT.